Below, 24 T cell receptor beta chains from the same sample are listed, as sequenced in a study of early T cells in non-severe SARS-CoV-2 infection. TCRdb re-called the 5' RACE reads with MiXCR, one entry per CDR3 protein. Of tens of thousands of distinct CDR3 sequences listed, about 8.4% are singletons. Sequencing was done on a sample of whole blood. Source of these receptors: an adult who was a healthcare worker with PCR-confirmed SARS-CoV-2 infection or an uninfected control (not recorded which).

This clonotype was recorded many times. V usage is TRBV5-1 and J usage is TRBJ2-1; TRBD2 matches at 7 bases. V shed 0 bases and J 2 bases; nucleotides not matched to a gene: 2. CDR1 and CDR2 from the germline V gene are SGHRS and YFSETQ. The CDR3 runs to 15 residues. The DNA of the CDR3 is TGCGCCAGCAGCTTGGGACTAGCAGCCTACAATGAGCAGTTCTTC. Residues: CASSLGLAAYNEQFF.

The chain links TRBV27 to TRBJ2-3; the D gene is possibly TRBD1 (6 bases). V lost 6 bases and J 0 bases, leaving 13 bases between the germline ends. The CDR3 covers 15 residues. Germline V lookup: CDR1 MNHEY, CDR2 SMNVEV (reference sequence). As DNA, the CDR3 is TGTGCCAGCAGCTCCGGGACAATAAGCACAGATACGCAGTATTTT. It yields the protein CASSSGTISTDTQYF.

This clonotype appeared many times. The chain is built from TRBV6-5 and TRBJ2-1; D not certain. Trimming stripped 1 base from V and 6 bases from J, with 7 bases between. The germline V gene encodes CDR1 MNHEY and CDR2 SVGAGI. The CDR3 is 13 amino acids. CDR3 in DNA: TGTGCCAGCAGTTACTTGGGCTCCAATGAGCAGTTCTTC. This gives the protein CASSYLGSNEQFF.

This clonotype was seen a handful of times. The chain combines TRBV10-3 with TRBJ2-7, with a weak D call TRBD2 (7 bases). The CDR3 has 14 amino acids. V dropped 5 bases and J dropped 7 bases, with 18 bases sitting between them. The germline CDR1 and CDR2 sequences are ENHRY and SYGVKD. DNA of the CDR3: TGTGCCATCAGTTACAGGGAGGGGTCGGGAGAGCAGTACTTC. Protein sequence: CAISYREGSGEQYF.

This clonotype was counted only a few times. The chain carries TRBV3-1 and TRBJ2-1; D may be TRBD1 (5 bases). V gave up 6 bases and J gave up 8 bases, with 8 bases separating them. This CDR3 has 11 amino acids. Germline V gene sequence: CDR1 LGHDT, CDR2 YNNKEL (reference sequence). The CDR3 reads CASRGAHEQFF. CDR3 nucleotides: TGTGCCAGCAGAGGGGCCCATGAGCAGTTCTTC.

This clonotype was recorded at least ten times. This chain joins TRBV10-3 and TRBJ1-1, with TRBD1 identical over 9 bases. Germline trimming cut 4 bases from V and 4 bases from J; bases unmatched to any gene: 1. The CDR3 consists of 13 residues. Germline lookup yields CDR1 ENHRY and CDR2 SYGVKD. The CDR3 nucleotides read TGTGCCATCAGTGGGACAGGGGCCACTGAAGCTTTCTTT. Its protein is CAISGTGATEAFF.

This clonotype was observed many times. The chain links TRBV7-9 to TRBJ1-4; tentative D call: TRBD1 (5 bases). The V and J ends lost 5 bases and 1 base respectively, with 11 bases between them. Germline assignment: CDR1 SEHNR and CDR2 FQNEAQ (reference sequence). The CDR3 sequence is 15 residues long. Here the CDR3 reads CASSLSGLTNEKLFF. CDR3 in DNA: TGTGCCAGCAGCCTATCAGGGTTAACTAATGAAAAACTGTTTTTT.

This chain joins TRBV28 and TRBJ2-7, with D tentatively TRBD2 (5 bases). This CDR3 comprises 14 residues. The V and J ends lost 5 bases and 6 bases respectively, with 17 bases between them. The germline V gene encodes CDR1 MDHEN and CDR2 SYDVKM. The CDR3 region has the DNA TGTGCCAGCAGTAGGAGGACCCCCGCCCTCGAGCAGTACTTC. This gives the protein CASSRRTPALEQYF.

This clonotype was counted many times. J is TRBJ2-6 and V is TRBV15; no firm D call. Germline V gene data show CDR1 as LNHNV and CDR2 as YYDKDF (reference sequence). This CDR3 region has 16 residues. Trimming stripped 7 bases from V and 3 bases from J, with 16 bases between. This CDR3 is CATTKHRLGGANVLTF. Written as DNA, the CDR3 is TGTGCCACCACCAAGCATCGTTTAGGTGGGGCCAACGTCCTGACTTTC.

This chain connects TRBV7-9 to TRBJ2-1, with TRBD2 matching over 11 bases. The germline V gene encodes CDR1 SEHNR and CDR2 FQNEAQ (reference sequence). The CDR3 loop spans 14 amino acids. V dropped 4 bases and J dropped 5; count of bases not matched to a gene: 1. CDR3 amino acids: CASSSSGGNNEQFF. DNA for the CDR3: TGTGCCAGCAGCTCTAGCGGGGGGAACAATGAGCAGTTCTTC.

This clonotype was observed at least ten times. The rearrangement joins TRBV28 to TRBJ1-4, with D perhaps matching TRBD1 (5 bases). The ends were cut back, 4 bases at V and 3 bases at J, with 9 bases in the middle. The CDR3 runs to 14 residues. CDR1 and CDR2 from the germline V gene are MDHEN and SYDVKM. The CDR3 nucleotides are TGTGCCAGCAGTTCCCCGGGGGCTAATGAAAAACTGTTTTTT. This codes for CASSSPGANEKLFF. Full variable domain (missing parts from reference TRBV28 and TRBJ1-4): DVKVTQSSRYLVKRTGEKVFLECVQDMDHENMFWYRQDPGLGLRLIYFSYDVKMKEKGDIPEGYSVSREKKERFSLILESASTNQTSMYLCASSSPGANEKLFFGSGTQLSVL.

In this sample, this clonotype turned up a few times. The chain employs TRBV20-1 and TRBJ2-2, with 8 bases identical to TRBD2. Germline V lookup: CDR1 DFQATT, CDR2 SNEGSKA (reference sequence). The CDR3 consists of 13 residues. V gave up 6 bases and J gave up 6 bases; unmatched junction bases: 6. The CDR3 nucleotides read TGCAGTGCACGGACTAGCTCGGCCGGGGAGCTGTTTTTT. Its protein product is CSARTSSAGELFF.

This clonotype occurred a few times. The chain links TRBV19 to TRBJ2-5, with a possible D match to TRBD2 (6 bases). V was trimmed by 6 bases and J by 1 base, leaving 12 bases between them. The CDR3 extends over 14 amino acids. From germline, CDR1 is LNHDA and CDR2 SQIVND (reference sequence). DNA of the CDR3: TGTGCCAGTAGCCTCCCGGGAGCCCAAGAGACCCAGTACTTC. Translated: CASSLPGAQETQYF.

The chain employs TRBV5-1 and TRBJ2-3, with a possible D match to TRBD2 (6 bases). V was shortened by 0 bases and J by 4 bases, with 9 bases between the two germline ends. Germline V gene sequence: CDR1 SGHRS, CDR2 YFSETQ. This CDR3 is 14 amino acids long. The CDR3 DNA sequence: TGCGCCAGCAGCTTGGAAGCGGGCCCAGATACGCAGTATTTT. This translates into CASSLEAGPDTQYF.

This clonotype was seen at least ten times. This chain links TRBV7-9 with TRBJ1-1, with 10 bases lining up with TRBD1. The CDR3 covers 16 residues. With V trimmed by 1 base and J by 11 bases, 13 bases remained unmatched. Looked up from germline, CDR1 is SEHNR and CDR2 is FQNEAQ (reference sequence). The CDR3 DNA reads TGTGCCAGCAGCTTAGGACAGGGGGCAGTGTTCGGGACGGCTTTCTTT. Amino acids: CASSLGQGAVFGTAFF.

This clonotype came up many times. The chain joins TRBV19 to TRBJ2-1; no reliable D call. Trimming cost V 3 bases and J 9 bases, with 12 bases left between them. The length of the CDR3 is 13 residues. Germline assignment: CDR1 LNHDA and CDR2 SQIVND (reference sequence). The CDR3: CASSMNESPEQFF. For the CDR3, the DNA is TGTGCCAGTAGTATGAATGAGTCCCCTGAGCAGTTCTTC.

The chain combines TRBV7-2 with TRBJ2-1; D not resolved. Germline values: CDR1 SGHTA, CDR2 FQGNSA. The CDR3 has 13 residues. V shed 3 bases and J shed 7 bases, with 10 bases lying between them. CDR3 amino acids: CASSFLVPNEQFF. The CDR3 DNA reads as TGTGCCAGCAGCTTTCTAGTCCCAAATGAGCAGTTCTTC.

As for this clonotype: This clone may be a read error of a much larger clone one base away. This sequence joins TRBV20-1 and TRBJ2-3, with unresolved D. Germline V gene data show CDR1 as DFQATT and CDR2 as SNEGSKA (reference sequence). Trimming pared 0 bases from V and 2 bases from J, leaving 15 bases between. This CDR3 has 16 residues. The CDR3 DNA follows: TGCAGTGCTAGAGATATCGGAGTGACATACACAGATACGCAGTATTTT. Amino acids: CSARDIGVTYTDTQYF.

This clonotype was observed a handful of times. V usage is TRBV7-9 and J usage is TRBJ2-1, with 9 positions matching TRBD2. Per germline, CDR1 SEHNR and CDR2 FQNEAQ (reference sequence). This CDR3 has 15 amino acids. After removal of 2 bases from V and 5 bases from J, the junction contained 4 bases not matched to a gene. The CDR3 bases are TGTGCCAGCAGCTTATTAGCGGGAGCCCACAATGAGCAGTTCTTC. Its protein product is CASSLLAGAHNEQFF. Based on the CDR3 plus reference TRBV7-9 and TRBJ2-1, the full variable domain is DTGVSQNPRHKITKRGQNVTFRCDPISEHNRLYWYRQTLGQGPEFLTYFQNEAQLEKSRLLSDRFSAERPKGSFSTLEIQRTEQGDSAMYLCASSLLAGAHNEQFFGPGTRLTVL.

The V and J genes are TRBV7-7 and TRBJ2-7, with 7 nucleotides matching TRBD2. The trim removed 5 bases at V and 7 bases at J, leaving 8 bases unmatched. CDR1 and CDR2 from the germline V gene are SSHAT and FNYEAQ (reference sequence). The CDR3 spans 13 residues. CDR3 residues: CASSPSGGGEQYF. DNA of the CDR3: TGTGCCAGCAGCCCATCGGGGGGAGGAGAGCAGTACTTC. Full variable domain (rest looked up from reference TRBV7-7 and TRBJ2-7): GAGVSQSPRYKVTKRGQDVTLRCDPISSHATLYWYQQALGQGPEFLTYFNYEAQPDKSGLPSDRFSAERPEGSISTLTIQRTEQRDSAMYRCASSPSGGGEQYFGPGTRLTVT.

The chain links TRBV27 to TRBJ1-1, with D possibly TRBD1 on 5 matching bases. Germline V gene lookup returns CDR1 MNHEY and CDR2 SMNVEV (reference sequence). The CDR3 totals 14 residues. Trimming left V 7 bases short and J 6 bases short, with 18 bases between. The CDR3 DNA reads TGTGCCAGCACCACCCTGGGGGGTGAGGCTGAAGCTTTCTTT. It specifies CASTTLGGEAEAFF.

This clonotype has only a few counts. The CDR3 DNA reads TGTGCCACAGGGACTGGGGGCGGTGAGCAGTTCTTC. Protein sequence: CATGTGGGEQFF. The chain recombines TRBV6-6 with TRBJ2-1; D possibly matches TRBD1 or TRBD2 (6 bases each). Germline CDR1 is MNHNY and CDR2 is SVGAGI (reference sequence). The CDR3 loop spans 12 amino acids. Trimming cost V 10 bases and J 9 bases, with 16 bases left between them.

This clonotype came up many times. This chain uses TRBV20-1 with TRBJ1-1; D is ambiguous. Germline CDR1 reads DFQATT; CDR2 reads SNEGSKA (reference sequence). V dropped 5 bases and J dropped 0 bases, with 7 bases sitting between them. The CDR3 sequence is 12 residues long. Here the CDR3 DNA reads TGCAGTGCTCCCATCCTGAACACTGAAGCTTTCTTT. It translates to CSAPILNTEAFF.

A few counts support this clonotype. The V and J genes are TRBV5-4 and TRBJ2-1; TRBD2 matches at 11 bases. This CDR3 comprises 16 residues. The V segment lost 3 bases and the J segment 12 bases; nucleotides outside the gene matches: 14. Per the germline V gene, CDR1 is SGHNT and CDR2 is YYREEE (reference sequence). CDR3 coding DNA: TGTGCCAGCAGCTCGGAGCCGGGACTAGCGGTTATTTTGCAGTTCTTC. It specifies CASSSEPGLAVILQFF.